This record looks at one T cell receptor (beta chain) sequence and its context. Its antigen is currently not known. One base away there is no much larger clone; base qualities are not given. In the same sample, other DNA sequences code for this CDR3. Using the deep immunoSEQ assay, TCR CDR3 regions were amplified from genomic DNA by multiplex PCR. For each cell subset, the extracted genomic DNA was distributed evenly across all wells of several immunoSEQ 96-well plates, and each plate served as one replicate. Each replicate PCR for sorted subsets received approximately 220 ng genomic DNA, equal to roughly 30,000 T cell genomes. The purified libraries were quantified using a Qubit 3.0 fluorometer, sized with a Bioanalyzer 2100, and then quantified again using the KAPA Library Quantification kit. Every immunoSEQ 96-well plate was sequenced on a dedicated single-read 150-cycle Illumina NextSeq 550 flow cell. In the original analysis: Because the immunoSEQ output included only junctional sequences and no quality scores, the filtering could not be the same as the filtering used for full-length reads. Sequences were annotated with PyIR, a Python wrapper for IgBLAST v1.9, and V/J genes and CDR3 were assigned using IMGT germline references. Reads were filtered out if the reads had weak V/J assignments (E-value above 1e-6), no CDR3, stop codons, out-of-frame junctions, or ambiguous translated residues. V3J clonotypes were defined as sequences sharing the same inferred V gene, J gene, and CDR3 amino acid sequence. Percentage overlap between repertoires was computed as shared unique clonotypes divided by the size of the smaller repertoire. Repertoire richness was assessed with RTK rarefaction, the Chao1 estimator, and Recon v2.1 estimates of unobserved clonotypes. Generation probabilities were computed with OLGA for all TCRbeta clonotypes obtained by the gDNA method from several donors. The clones in this table, taken by TCRdb from immuneACCESS, are in-frame only. Not every clone is retained; where verified, under half of the shortfall comes from an unresolved V gene, and the cause of the rest is unknown. The V and J calls and the clone size are those of that table, but D and trimming were determined from the DNA. The sample data list millions of clones, and 90% to 95% of these were observed just once. The ten largest clonotypes hold over 0.12% of the sample.

The CDR3 contains 14 residues, cysteine and phenylalanine counted. Only CDR3 DNA remains: 42 bases, in frame from the first base. The junction carries 7 bases between V and J, which are trimmed by 3 bases and 0 bases respectively. Looking up the germline V gene yields CDR1 MNHEY and CDR2 SVGAGI. The record originates from a study of shared clonotypes between healthy human individuals (dated by TCRdb to 2018 to 2020). Study-level background: The cohort comprised a couple of women and a few men aged 18 to 49 years. Per donor, three plates each were used for CD4 naive and CD4 memory, two for CD8 naive, and one for CD8 memory. To estimate repertoire size and how much clonotypes are shared between individuals, the study performed deep sequencing of blood TCR repertoires from five healthy adults. To increase sequencing depth and limit assay-specific biases, TCR repertoire library preparation and sequencing were carried out by different laboratories using diverse techniques. Each donor's leukapheresis produced roughly between roughly 0.85 and 9.5 billion PBMCs.

Overall study outcomes, separate from this receptor: Naive subsets generally had larger estimated clonotype richness than memory subsets. The small number of donors limited the genetic and exposure-history diversity represented. Based on pairwise subsampling, the degree of clonotype sharing among donors was expected to be affected by sequencing depth. Rarefaction of sorted-subset datasets indicated incomplete sequencing despite the large sequencing depth. Sharing across a few donors was observed for about 4.8% of naive CD4, 3% to 3.5% of naive CD8, roughly 2.3% of memory CD4, and around 0.44% of memory CD8 clonotypes. Compared with non-shared clonotypes, the clonotypes found in all four sorted-subset donors had higher generation probabilities. Sampling was limited to blood, and TCR repertoires in tissue likely differ from TCR repertoires in blood.

The donors were healthy, HIV-negative adults who had no recently reported acute infections or vaccinations. Only Caucasian adults living in Nashville, Tennessee, USA were represented among the donors. CD4+ T cells were enriched by magnetic negative selection; naive cells were then positively selected on CD45RA, and the negative fraction formed the memory subset. After blood collection by leukapheresis, PBMCs were isolated using Ficoll-Histopaque density gradient centrifugation and then cryopreserved in the vapor phase of liquid nitrogen. Purity and quantity of every magnetically sorted T cell population were checked by analytical flow cytometry. From each sorted fraction, genomic DNA was isolated and quantified by UV absorbance on a Nanodrop 2000c.

This chain joins TRBV6-5 to TRBJ2-3; the D gene identity is not certain. The sample consisted of naive CD4+ T cells sorted from blood. The intended sense of this specimen's cell subset or site label: CD45RA+ positively selected. The sequence came from a man younger than 35 in good health. At the DNA level, the sequence is TGTGCCAGCAGTTATGTCGGGAGCACAGATACGCAGTATTTT. This translates into CASSYVGSTDTQYF.